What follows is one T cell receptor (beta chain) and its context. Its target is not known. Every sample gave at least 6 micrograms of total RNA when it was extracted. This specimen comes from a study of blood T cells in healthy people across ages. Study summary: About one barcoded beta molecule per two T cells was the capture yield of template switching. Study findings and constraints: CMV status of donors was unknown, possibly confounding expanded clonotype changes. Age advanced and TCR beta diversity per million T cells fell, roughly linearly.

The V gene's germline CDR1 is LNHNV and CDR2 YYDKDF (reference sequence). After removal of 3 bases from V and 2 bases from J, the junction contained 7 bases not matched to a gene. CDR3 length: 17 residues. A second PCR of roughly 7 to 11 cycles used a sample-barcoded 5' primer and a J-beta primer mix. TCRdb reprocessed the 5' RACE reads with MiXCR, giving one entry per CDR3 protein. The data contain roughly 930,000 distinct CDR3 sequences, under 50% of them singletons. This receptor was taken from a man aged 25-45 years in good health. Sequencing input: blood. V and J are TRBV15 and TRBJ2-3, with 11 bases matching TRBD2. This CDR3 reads CATSSPGTSGLTDTQYF. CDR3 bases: TGTGCCACCAGCAGCCCGGGGACTAGCGGTCTCACAGATACGCAGTATTTT. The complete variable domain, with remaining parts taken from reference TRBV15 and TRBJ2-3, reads DAMVIQNPRYQVTQFGKPVTLSCSQTLNHNVMYWYQQKSSQAPKLLFHYYDKDFNNEADTPDNFQSRRPNTSFCFLDIRSPGLGDTAMYLCATSSPGTSGLTDTQYFGPGTRLTVL.